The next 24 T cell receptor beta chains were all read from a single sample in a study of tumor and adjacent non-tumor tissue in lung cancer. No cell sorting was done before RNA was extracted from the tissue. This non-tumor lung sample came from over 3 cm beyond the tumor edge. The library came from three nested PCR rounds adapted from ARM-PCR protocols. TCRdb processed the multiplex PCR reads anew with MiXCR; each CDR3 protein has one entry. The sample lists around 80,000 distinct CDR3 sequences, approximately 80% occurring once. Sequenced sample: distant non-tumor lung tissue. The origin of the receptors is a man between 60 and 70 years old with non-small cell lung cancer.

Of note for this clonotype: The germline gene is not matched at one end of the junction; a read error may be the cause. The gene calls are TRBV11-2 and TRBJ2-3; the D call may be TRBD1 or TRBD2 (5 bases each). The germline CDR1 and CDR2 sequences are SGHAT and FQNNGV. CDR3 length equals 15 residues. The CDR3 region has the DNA TGTGACAGCAGCTTGGACCGGGGTACAGGAGATACGCAGTATTTT. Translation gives CDSSLDRGTGDTQYF.

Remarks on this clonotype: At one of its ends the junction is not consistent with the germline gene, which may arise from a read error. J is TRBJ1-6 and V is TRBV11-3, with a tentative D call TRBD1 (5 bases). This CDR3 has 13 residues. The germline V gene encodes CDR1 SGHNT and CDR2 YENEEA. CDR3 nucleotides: TGTGCCAGCACCTTTGAGGGGAATTCACCCCTTCACTTT. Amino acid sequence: CASTFEGNSPLHF.

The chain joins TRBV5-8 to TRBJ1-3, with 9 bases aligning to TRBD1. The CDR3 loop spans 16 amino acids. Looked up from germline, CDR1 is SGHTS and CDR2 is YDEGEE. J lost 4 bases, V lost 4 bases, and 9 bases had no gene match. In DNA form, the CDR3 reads TGTGCCAGCAGCATGGACCGACAGGGGGGCGGAAACACCATATATTTT. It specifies CASSMDRQGGGNTIYF.

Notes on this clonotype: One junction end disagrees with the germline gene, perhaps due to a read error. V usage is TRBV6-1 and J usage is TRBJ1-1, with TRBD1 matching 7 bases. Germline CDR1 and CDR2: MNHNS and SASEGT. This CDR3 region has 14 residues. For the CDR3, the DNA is TGTGCCAGCAATGAAGACAGGGACGGCACTGAAGCTTTCTTT. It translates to CASNEDRDGTEAFF.

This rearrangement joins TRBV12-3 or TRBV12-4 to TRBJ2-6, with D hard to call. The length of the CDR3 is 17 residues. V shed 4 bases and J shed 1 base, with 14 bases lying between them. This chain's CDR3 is CASSSLIGVSGANVLTF. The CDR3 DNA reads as TGTGCCAGCAGTTCCCTCATAGGAGTTTCTGGGGCCAACGTCCTGACTTTC.

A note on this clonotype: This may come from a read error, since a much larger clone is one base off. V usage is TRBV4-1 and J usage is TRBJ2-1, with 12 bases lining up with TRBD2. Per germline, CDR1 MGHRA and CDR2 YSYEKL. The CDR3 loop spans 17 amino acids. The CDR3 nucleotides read TGCGCCAGCAGCCCATTAGGGACTAGCGGGCTCTACAATAAGCAGTTCTTC. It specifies CASSPLGTSGLYNKQFF.

CDR3 coding DNA: TGTGCCAGCAGCTTAGGAGGTGGGACTATCACAGATATGCACTATTTT. This gives the protein CASSLGGGTITDMHYF. The chain carries TRBV11-2 and TRBJ2-3; 7 bases map to TRBD2. Germline V gene lookup returns CDR1 SGHAT and CDR2 FQNNGV. Trimming at V came to 1 base and at J to 15 bases, leaving 19 bases not matched to a gene. The CDR3 is 16 amino acids.

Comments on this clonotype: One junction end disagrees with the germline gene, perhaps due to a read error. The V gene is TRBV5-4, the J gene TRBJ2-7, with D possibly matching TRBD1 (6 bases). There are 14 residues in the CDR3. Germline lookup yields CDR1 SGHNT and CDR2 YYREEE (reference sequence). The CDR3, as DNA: TGTGTCAGCAGTTTTGACAGGTTTTCCTACGAGCATTACTTC. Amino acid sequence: CVSSFDRFSYEHYF.

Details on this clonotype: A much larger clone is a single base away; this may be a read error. CDR3 coding DNA: TGCGCCAGCTGCGAGACTGGCCATGGTGAGCAGTTCTTC. Protein sequence: CASCETGHGEQFF. This sequence joins TRBV10-2 and TRBJ2-1; no clear D. The CDR3 sequence is 13 residues long. Germline V gene sequence: CDR1 WSHSY, CDR2 SAAADI. Trimming removed 8 bases at V and 9 bases at J, with 17 bases between.

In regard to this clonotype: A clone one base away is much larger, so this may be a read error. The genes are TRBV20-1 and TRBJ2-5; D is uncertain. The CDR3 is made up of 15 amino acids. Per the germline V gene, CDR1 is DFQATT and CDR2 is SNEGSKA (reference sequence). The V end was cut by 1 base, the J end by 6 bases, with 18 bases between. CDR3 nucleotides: TGCAGTGCTAGAGGTGAACGATATATTAAAAAGACCCAGTACTTC. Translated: CSARGERYIKKTQYF.

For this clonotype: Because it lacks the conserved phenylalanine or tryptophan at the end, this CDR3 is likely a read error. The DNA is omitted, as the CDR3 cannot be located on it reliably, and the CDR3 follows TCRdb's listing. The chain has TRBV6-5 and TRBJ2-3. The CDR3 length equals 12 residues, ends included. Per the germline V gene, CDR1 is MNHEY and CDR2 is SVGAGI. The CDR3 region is CAGSAGTDTHYL.

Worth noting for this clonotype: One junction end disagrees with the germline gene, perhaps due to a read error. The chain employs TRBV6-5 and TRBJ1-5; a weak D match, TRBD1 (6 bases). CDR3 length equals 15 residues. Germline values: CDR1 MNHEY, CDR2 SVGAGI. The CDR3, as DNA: TGTGCCGGCAGTTACCTACAGGGAACCAATGAGCCCCAGCATTTT. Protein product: CAGSYLQGTNEPQHF.

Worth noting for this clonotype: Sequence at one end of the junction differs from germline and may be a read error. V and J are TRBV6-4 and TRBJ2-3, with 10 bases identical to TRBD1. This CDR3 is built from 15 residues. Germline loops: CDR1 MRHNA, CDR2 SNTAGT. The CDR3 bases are TGTACCAGCAGTGACGGGACAGGGGTTACAGATACGCAGTATTTT. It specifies CTSSDGTGVTDTQYF.

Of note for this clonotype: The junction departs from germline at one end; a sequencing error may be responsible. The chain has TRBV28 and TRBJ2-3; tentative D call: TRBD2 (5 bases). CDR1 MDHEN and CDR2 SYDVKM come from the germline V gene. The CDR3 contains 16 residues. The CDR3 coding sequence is TGTGCCAGCAGTTTAAGTGGGAGTCTTAGCACAGATACGCGGTATTTC. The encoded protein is CASSLSGSLSTDTRYF.

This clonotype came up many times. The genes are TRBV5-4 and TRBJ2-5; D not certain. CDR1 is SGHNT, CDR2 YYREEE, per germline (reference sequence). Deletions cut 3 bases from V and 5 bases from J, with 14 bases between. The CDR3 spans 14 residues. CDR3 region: CASSSSRSAETQYF. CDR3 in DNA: TGTGCCAGCAGCTCGTCGAGGAGCGCCGAGACCCAGTACTTC.

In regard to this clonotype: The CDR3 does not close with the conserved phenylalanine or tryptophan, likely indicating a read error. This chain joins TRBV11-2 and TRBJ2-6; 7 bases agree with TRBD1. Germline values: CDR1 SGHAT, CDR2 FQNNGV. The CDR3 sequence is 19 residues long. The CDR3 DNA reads TGTGCCAACAGCTTAGTTCCAAAGGACAGGTCCTCTGGGGCCAACGTCCTGACTATC. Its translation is CANSLVPKDRSSGANVLTI.

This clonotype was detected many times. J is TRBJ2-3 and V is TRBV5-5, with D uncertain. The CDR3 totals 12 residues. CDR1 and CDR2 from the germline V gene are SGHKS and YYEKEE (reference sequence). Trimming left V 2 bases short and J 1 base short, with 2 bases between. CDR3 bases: TGTGCCAGCAGCTTTGGCACAGATACGCAGTATTTT. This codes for CASSFGTDTQYF.

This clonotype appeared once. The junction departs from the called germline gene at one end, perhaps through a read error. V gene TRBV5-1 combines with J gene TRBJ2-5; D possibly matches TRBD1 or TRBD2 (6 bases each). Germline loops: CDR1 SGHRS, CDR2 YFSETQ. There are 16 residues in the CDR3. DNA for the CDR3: TGCGCCAGCAGCTACCGCGGGGTGGGGGCCGGAGAGATCCAGTACTTC. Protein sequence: CASSYRGVGAGEIQYF.

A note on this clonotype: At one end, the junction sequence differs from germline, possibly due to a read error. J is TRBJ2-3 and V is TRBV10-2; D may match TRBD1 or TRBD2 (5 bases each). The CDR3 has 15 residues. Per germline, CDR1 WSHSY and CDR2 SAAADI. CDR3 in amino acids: CASSESGASIDTRYF. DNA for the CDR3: TGCGCCAGCAGTGAGTCAGGGGCTAGCATAGATACGCGGTATTTT.

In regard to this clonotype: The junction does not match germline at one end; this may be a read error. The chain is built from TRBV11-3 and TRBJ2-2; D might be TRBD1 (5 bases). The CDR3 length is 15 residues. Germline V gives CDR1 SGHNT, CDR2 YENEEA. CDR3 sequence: CAGSLGRVSSGELFF. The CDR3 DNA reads TGTGCCGGCAGTTTGGGCAGGGTCTCTTCCGGGGAGCTGTTTTTT.

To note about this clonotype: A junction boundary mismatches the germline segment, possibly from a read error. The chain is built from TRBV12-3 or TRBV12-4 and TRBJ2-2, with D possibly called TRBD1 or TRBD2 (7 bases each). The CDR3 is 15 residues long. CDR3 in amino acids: CASSLRQGGIGEPFF. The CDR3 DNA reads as TGTGCCAGCAGTTTAAGGCAGGGGGGGATCGGGGAGCCGTTTTTT.

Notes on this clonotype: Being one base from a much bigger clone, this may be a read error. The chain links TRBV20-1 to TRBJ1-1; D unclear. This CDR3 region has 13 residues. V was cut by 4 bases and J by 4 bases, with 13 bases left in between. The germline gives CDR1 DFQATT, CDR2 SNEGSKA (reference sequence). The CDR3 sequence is CSAIISRGTEAFF. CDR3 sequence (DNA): TGCAGTGCTATCATTTCCCGGGGCACTGAAGCTTTCTTT.

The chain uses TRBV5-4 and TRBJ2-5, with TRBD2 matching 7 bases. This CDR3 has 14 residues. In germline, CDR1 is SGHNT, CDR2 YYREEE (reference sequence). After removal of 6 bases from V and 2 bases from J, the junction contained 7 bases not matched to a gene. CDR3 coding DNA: TGTGCCAGCATAGGGGACTACCTTCAAGAGACCCAGTACTTC. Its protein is CASIGDYLQETQYF.

DNA for the CDR3: TGTGCCAGCAGCGTGGACATGGCGGGATCCACTGAAGCTTTCTTT. It encodes CASSVDMAGSTEAFF. The V and J genes are TRBV7-9 and TRBJ1-1; tentative D call: TRBD1 (5 bases). Germline loops: CDR1 SEHNR, CDR2 FQNEAQ (reference sequence). V gave up 5 bases and J gave up 4 bases, with 17 bases separating them. The CDR3 runs to 15 residues.